Listed here is a single T cell receptor beta chain. Original processing methods: How many nucleated cells were present was estimated from reference gene primer amplification. Measured with immunoSEQ multiplex PCR; TCRdb has only the in-frame clones, and not every one. The V and J calls and clone size are taken from that table; D and trimming were inferred from the DNA. The sample has approximately 100,000 clones; roughly 80% are singletons. This CDR3 has 15 residues. Trimming shortened V by 4 bases and J by 7 bases, and 18 bases separated the two germline ends. The germline CDR1 and CDR2 sequences are SGDLS and YYNGEE. This entry belongs to a study of blood T cell repertoires in COVID-19. Study-wide context: Samples of COVID-19 (acute and convalescent) were obtained from the United States, Italy and Spain. PBMCs, B-cell-depleted T cells, or T cells provided the cDNA or gDNA that made up the material.

The chain is built from TRBV9 and TRBJ2-1; D may be TRBD2 (7 bases). The clonotype comes from a man aged 60 to 75 with acute or convalescent COVID-19. Sample: peripheral blood. The CDR3 nucleotides are TGTGCCAGCAGCCCCCAGTGGGGGGGCTGGAATGAGCAGTTCTTC. Translating gives CASSPQWGGWNEQFF.